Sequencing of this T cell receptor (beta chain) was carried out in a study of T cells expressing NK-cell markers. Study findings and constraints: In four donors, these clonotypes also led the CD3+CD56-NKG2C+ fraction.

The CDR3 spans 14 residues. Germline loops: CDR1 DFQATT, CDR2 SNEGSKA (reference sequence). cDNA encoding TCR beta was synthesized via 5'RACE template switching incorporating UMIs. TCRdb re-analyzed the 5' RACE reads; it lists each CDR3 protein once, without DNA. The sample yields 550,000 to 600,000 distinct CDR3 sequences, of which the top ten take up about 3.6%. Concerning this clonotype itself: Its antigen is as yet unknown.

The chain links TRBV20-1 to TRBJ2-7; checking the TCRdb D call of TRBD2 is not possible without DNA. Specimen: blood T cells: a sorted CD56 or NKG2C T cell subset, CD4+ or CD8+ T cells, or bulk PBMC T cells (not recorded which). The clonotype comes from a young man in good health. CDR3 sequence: CSAAGLAERAEQYF.